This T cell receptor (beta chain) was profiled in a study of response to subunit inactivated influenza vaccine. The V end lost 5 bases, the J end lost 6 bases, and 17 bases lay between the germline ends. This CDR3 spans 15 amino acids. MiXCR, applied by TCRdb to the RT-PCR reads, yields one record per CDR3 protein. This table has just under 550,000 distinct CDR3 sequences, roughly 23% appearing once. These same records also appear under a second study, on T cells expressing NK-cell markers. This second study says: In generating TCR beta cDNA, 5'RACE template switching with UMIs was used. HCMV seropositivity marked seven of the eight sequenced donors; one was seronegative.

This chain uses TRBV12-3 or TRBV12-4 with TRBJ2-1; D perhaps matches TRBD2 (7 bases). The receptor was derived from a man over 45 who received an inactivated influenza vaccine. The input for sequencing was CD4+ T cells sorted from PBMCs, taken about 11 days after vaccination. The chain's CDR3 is CASSAQVGGRNEQFF. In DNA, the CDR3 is TGTGCCAGCAGTGCCCAGGTGGGGGGGCGCAATGAGCAGTTCTTC.